This T cell receptor beta chain was found in a study of identical twins. Study-wide findings and caveats: In drawing conclusions, the study used cross-sectional statistical analysis and did not follow the same donors. Out-of-frame alpha sequences that twins shared showed excess low generation probability. Weaker excess sharing between twins was seen in beta out-of-frame sequences.

The CDR3 is 12 residues long. CDR1 is SQVTM, CDR2 ANQGSEA, per germline. Trimming left V 3 bases short and J 4 bases short, with 9 bases between. The cDNA had a unique molecular identifier and a template-switch universal primer site. TCRdb re-called the 5' RACE reads through MiXCR, storing one row per CDR3 protein. Of around 1.7 million distinct CDR3 sequences listed, about 30% are singletons. Comment on this clonotype: Its matching antigen is unknown.

The V and J genes are TRBV29-1 and TRBJ1-2; no firm D call. The source is a newborn girl in good health. Input material: cord blood. CDR3 bases: TGCAGCGTTGACGGCGGTCCCTATGGCTACACCTTC. It translates to CSVDGGPYGYTF.